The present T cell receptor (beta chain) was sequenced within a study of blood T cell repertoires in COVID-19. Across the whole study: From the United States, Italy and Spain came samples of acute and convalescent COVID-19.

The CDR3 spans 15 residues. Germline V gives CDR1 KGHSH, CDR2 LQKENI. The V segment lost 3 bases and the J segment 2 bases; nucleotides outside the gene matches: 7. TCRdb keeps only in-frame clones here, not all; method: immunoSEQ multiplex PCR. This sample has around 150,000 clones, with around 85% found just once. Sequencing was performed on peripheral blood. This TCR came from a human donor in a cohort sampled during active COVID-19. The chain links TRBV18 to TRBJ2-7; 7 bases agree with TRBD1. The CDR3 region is CASSPNTGATYEQYF. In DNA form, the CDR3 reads TGTGCCAGCTCACCGAATACAGGGGCAACCTACGAGCAGTACTTC.